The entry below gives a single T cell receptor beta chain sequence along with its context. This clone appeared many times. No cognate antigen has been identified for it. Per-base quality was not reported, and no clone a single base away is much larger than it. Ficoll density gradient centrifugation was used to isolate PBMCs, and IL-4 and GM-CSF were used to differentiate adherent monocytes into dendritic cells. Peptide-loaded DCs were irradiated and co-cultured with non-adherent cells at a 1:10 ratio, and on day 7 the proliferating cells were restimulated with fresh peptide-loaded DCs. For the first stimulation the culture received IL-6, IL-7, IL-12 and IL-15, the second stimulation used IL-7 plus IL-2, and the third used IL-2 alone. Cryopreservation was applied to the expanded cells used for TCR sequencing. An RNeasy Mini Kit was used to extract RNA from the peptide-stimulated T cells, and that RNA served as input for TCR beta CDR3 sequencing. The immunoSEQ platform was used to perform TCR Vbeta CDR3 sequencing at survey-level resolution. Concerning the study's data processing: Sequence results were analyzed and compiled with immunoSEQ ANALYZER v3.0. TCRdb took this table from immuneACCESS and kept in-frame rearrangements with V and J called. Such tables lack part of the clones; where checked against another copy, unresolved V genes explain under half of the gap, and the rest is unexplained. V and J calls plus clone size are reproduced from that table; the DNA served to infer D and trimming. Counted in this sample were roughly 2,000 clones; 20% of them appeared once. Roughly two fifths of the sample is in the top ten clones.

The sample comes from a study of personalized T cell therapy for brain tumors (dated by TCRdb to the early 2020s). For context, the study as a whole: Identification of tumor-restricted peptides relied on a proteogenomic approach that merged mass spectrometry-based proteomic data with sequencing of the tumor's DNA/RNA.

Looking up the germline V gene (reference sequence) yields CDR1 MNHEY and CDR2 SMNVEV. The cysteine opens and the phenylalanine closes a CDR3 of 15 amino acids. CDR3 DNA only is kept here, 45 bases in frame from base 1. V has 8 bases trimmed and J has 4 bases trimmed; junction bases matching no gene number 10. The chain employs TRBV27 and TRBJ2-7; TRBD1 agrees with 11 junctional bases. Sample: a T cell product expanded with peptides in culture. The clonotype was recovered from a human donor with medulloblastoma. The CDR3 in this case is CASSPSDRGQYEQYF. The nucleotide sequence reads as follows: TGTGCCAGCTCTCCCTCGGACAGGGGGCAGTACGAGCAGTACTTC.